The rows below give T cell receptor beta chains drawn from one sample of a study of T cells expressing NK-cell markers. TCRdb reprocessed the 5' RACE reads, keeping one entry per CDR3 protein, no DNA. In total, the table holds about 380,000 distinct CDR3 sequences. Specimen: blood T cells: a sorted CD56 or NKG2C T cell subset, CD4+ or CD8+ T cells, or bulk PBMC T cells (not recorded which). These receptors all come from a man aged 18-75 years in good health. CDR3s include the opening cysteine and the closing phenylalanine or tryptophan.

j_call: TRBJ1-1; v_call: TRBV10-3; cdr3_aa: CAISESQDLNTEAFF
j_call: TRBJ2-6; v_call: TRBV7-9; cdr3_aa: CANTGDRSGANVLTF
j_call: TRBJ2-1; v_call: TRBV18; cdr3_aa: CASSPSIWNEQFF
j_call: TRBJ2-7; v_call: TRBV3-1; cdr3_aa: CASSQLLGAGEQYF
j_call: TRBJ2-2; v_call: TRBV7-3; cdr3_aa: CASSVPGLAPGELFF
j_call: TRBJ2-3; v_call: TRBV20-1; cdr3_aa: CSARDIPRGTDTQYF
j_call: TRBJ1-2; v_call: TRBV10-3; cdr3_aa: CAISEGQVNYGYTF
j_call: TRBJ2-3; v_call: TRBV12-3/TRBV12-4; cdr3_aa: CASRHRSGGGTNTQYF
j_call: TRBJ2-5; v_call: TRBV3-1; cdr3_aa: CASSQDEHTDEETQYF
j_call: TRBJ2-1; v_call: TRBV27; cdr3_aa: CASAVAGGSYNEQFF
j_call: TRBJ2-4; v_call: TRBV11-2; cdr3_aa: CASSFSKNIQYF
j_call: TRBJ2-7; v_call: TRBV20-1; cdr3_aa: CSARAGELAHYEQYF
j_call: TRBJ2-3; v_call: TRBV19; cdr3_aa: CASSMDGGLVTDTQYF
j_call: TRBJ2-1; v_call: TRBV3-1; cdr3_aa: CASSQDRLAGVDEQFF
j_call: TRBJ1-6; v_call: TRBV25-1; cdr3_aa: CASSPKATRTPLHF
j_call: TRBJ1-1; v_call: TRBV6-1; cdr3_aa: CASTPLNPGATEAFF